Listed below are T cell receptor beta chains from one sample, sequenced in a study of human T cells and chemical hapten exposure. TCRdb re-called the RACE reads with MiXCR, one entry per CDR3 protein. Among fewer than 500,000 distinct CDR3 sequences, nearly 5% were seen once, and the ten largest hold roughly 2.4%. The sample in question was whole blood, obtained in connection with sensitization to the hapten diphenylcyclopropenone (DPC). Receptors originate from a woman aged 45 to 65 with alopecia areata. Some clones in this sample may be carry-over from other donors' samples. Both conserved end residues are part of each CDR3. The D gene is left open where the match is weak. Part of the rows lack a size; the others show once, few, many or a class for expanded clones.

j_call: TRBJ2-7
clone_size: many
d_call: .
v_call: TRBV2
cdr3_aa: CASTMDGSAEQYF
cdr3_nt: TGTGCCAGCACCATGGACGGGTCCGCCGAGCAGTACTTC

j_call: TRBJ1-1
clone_size: many
d_call: .
v_call: TRBV12-3/TRBV12-4
cdr3_aa: CASTLQGGTEAFF
cdr3_nt: TGTGCCAGCACCCTACAGGGAGGAACTGAAGCTTTCTTT

j_call: TRBJ2-7
clone_size: few
d_call: .
v_call: TRBV10-3
cdr3_aa: CAISGLDQYEQYF
cdr3_nt: TGTGCCATCAGTGGACTAGACCAATACGAGCAGTACTTC

j_call: TRBJ2-5
clone_size: few
d_call: .
v_call: TRBV5-1
cdr3_aa: CASSFASSETQYF
cdr3_nt: TGCGCCAGCAGCTTCGCCTCCTCAGAGACCCAGTACTTC

j_call: TRBJ1-1
clone_size: few
d_call: TRBD1
v_call: TRBV19
cdr3_aa: CASSKGSGTGGKGTEAFF
cdr3_nt: TGTGCCAGTAGTAAGGGGTCCGGGACAGGGGGCAAGGGCACTGAAGCTTTCTTT

j_call: TRBJ1-5
clone_size: many
d_call: .
v_call: TRBV6-2/TRBV6-3
cdr3_aa: CASSQGKQPQHF
cdr3_nt: TGTGCCAGCTCACAGGGAAAACAGCCCCAGCATTTT

j_call: TRBJ2-5
clone_size: .
d_call: TRBD1
v_call: TRBV12-3/TRBV12-4
cdr3_aa: CASSGWDSQETQYF
cdr3_nt: TGTGCCAGCAGTGGATGGGACAGCCAAGAGACCCAGTACTTC

j_call: TRBJ1-1
clone_size: many
d_call: .
v_call: TRBV10-3
cdr3_aa: CAIRGEPQGNTEAFF
cdr3_nt: TGTGCCATCAGGGGAGAACCACAGGGAAACACTGAAGCTTTCTTT

j_call: TRBJ2-7
clone_size: few
d_call: TRBD1
v_call: TRBV4-1
cdr3_aa: CASSDSGQGFYEQYF
cdr3_nt: TGCGCCAGCAGCGACAGCGGACAGGGTTTCTACGAGCAGTACTTC

j_call: TRBJ1-1
clone_size: many
d_call: .
v_call: TRBV20-1
cdr3_aa: CSAERQMNTEAFF
cdr3_nt: TGCAGTGCGGAGAGGCAGATGAACACTGAAGCTTTCTTT

j_call: TRBJ2-3
clone_size: many
d_call: .
v_call: TRBV9
cdr3_aa: CASSSSNADTQYF
cdr3_nt: TGTGCCAGCAGCTCCTCAAATGCAGATACGCAGTATTTT

j_call: TRBJ2-7
clone_size: .
d_call: TRBD1
v_call: TRBV6-5
cdr3_aa: CASSNRGAGEQYF
cdr3_nt: TGTGCCAGCAGCAACAGGGGCGCCGGCGAGCAGTACTTC

j_call: TRBJ2-7
clone_size: .
d_call: TRBD1
v_call: TRBV6-2/TRBV6-3
cdr3_aa: CASSQPPGQGYEQYF
cdr3_nt: TGTGCCAGCAGTCAACCGCCGGGACAGGGCTACGAGCAGTACTTC

j_call: TRBJ2-3
clone_size: few
d_call: TRBD2
v_call: TRBV4-1
cdr3_aa: CASSQETGLAGFTQYF
cdr3_nt: TGCGCCAGCAGCCAAGAAACAGGACTAGCGGGATTTACGCAGTATTTT

j_call: TRBJ2-3
clone_size: .
d_call: .
v_call: TRBV6-5
cdr3_aa: CASSLLRKSTDTQYF
cdr3_nt: TGTGCCAGCAGCCTCCTTAGGAAAAGCACAGATACGCAGTATTTT

j_call: TRBJ1-1
clone_size: many
d_call: .
v_call: TRBV7-2
cdr3_aa: CASSRDTDTEAFF
cdr3_nt: TGTGCCAGCAGCCGGGACACGGACACTGAAGCTTTCTTT

j_call: TRBJ1-5
clone_size: few
d_call: .
v_call: TRBV29-1
cdr3_aa: CSVETEGQPQHF
cdr3_nt: TGCAGCGTTGAAACGGAGGGTCAGCCCCAGCATTTT